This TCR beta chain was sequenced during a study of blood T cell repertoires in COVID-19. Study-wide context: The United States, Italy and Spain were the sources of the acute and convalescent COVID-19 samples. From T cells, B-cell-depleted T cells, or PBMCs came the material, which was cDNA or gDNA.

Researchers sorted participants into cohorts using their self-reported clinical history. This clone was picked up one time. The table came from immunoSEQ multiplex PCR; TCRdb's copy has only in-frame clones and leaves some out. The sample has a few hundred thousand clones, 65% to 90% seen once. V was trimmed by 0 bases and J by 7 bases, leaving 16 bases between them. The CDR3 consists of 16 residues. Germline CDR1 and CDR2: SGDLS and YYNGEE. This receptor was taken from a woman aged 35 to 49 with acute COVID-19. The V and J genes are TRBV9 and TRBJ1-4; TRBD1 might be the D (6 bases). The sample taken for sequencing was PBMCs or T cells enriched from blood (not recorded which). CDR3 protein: CASSVGVGGRGEKLFF. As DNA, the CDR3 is TGTGCCAGCAGCGTAGGTGTCGGGGGGCGAGGTGAAAAACTGTTTTTT.